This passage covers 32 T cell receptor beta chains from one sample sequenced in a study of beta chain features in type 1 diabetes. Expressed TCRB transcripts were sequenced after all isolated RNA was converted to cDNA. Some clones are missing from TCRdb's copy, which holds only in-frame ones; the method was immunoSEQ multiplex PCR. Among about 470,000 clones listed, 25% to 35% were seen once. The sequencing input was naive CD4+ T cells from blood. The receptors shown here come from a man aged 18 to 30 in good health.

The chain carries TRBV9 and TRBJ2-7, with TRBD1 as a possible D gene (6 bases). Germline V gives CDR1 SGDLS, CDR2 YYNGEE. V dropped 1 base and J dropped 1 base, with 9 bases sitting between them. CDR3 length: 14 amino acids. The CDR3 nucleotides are TGTGCCAGCAGCGTACAGGGGAATTCCTACGAGCAGTACTTC. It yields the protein CASSVQGNSYEQYF.

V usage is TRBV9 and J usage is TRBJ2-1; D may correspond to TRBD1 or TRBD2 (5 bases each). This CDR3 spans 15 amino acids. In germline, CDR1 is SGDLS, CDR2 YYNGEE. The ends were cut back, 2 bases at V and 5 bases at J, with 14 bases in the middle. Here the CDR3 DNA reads TGTGCCAGCAGCGTTCAGGGCTGGCGGGACAATGAGCAGTTCTTC. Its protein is CASSVQGWRDNEQFF.

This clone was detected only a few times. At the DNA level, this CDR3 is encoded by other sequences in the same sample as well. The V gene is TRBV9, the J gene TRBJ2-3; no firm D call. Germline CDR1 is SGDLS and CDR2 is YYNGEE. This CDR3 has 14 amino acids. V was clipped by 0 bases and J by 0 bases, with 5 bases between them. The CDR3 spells CASSVASSTDTQYF. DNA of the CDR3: TGTGCCAGCAGCGTAGCCTCTAGCACAGATACGCAGTATTTT.

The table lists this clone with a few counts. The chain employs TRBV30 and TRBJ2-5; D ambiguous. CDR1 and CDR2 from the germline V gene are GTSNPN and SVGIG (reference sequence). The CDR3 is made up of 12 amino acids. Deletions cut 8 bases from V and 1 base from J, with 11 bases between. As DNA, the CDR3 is TGTGCCGTTAAAGGGCTCCAAGAGACCCAGTACTTC. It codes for CAVKGLQETQYF.

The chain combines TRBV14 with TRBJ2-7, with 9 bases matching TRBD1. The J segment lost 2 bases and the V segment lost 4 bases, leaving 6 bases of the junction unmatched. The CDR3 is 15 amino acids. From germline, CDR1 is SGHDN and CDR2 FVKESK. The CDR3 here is CASSRVQGAAYEQYF. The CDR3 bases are TGTGCCAGCAGCCGAGTACAGGGGGCGGCCTACGAGCAGTACTTC. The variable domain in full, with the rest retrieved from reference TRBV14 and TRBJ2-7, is EAGVTQFPSHSVIEKGQTVTLRCDPISGHDNLYWYRRVMGKEIKFLLHFVKESKQDESGMPNNRFLAERTGGTYSTLKVQPAELEDSGVYFCASSRVQGAAYEQYFGPGTRLTVT.

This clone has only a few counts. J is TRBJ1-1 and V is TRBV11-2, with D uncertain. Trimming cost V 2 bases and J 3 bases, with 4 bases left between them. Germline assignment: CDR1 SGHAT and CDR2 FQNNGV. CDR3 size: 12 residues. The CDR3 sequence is CASSLYYTEAFF. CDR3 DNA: TGTGCCAGCAGCTTATATTACACTGAAGCTTTCTTT.

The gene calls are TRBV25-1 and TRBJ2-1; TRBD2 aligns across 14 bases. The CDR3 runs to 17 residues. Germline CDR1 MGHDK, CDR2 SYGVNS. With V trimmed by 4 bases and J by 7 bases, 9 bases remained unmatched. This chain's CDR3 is CASSGYRGLAGDNEQFF. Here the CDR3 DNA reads TGTGCCAGCAGTGGATACCGGGGACTAGCGGGAGATAATGAGCAGTTCTTC.

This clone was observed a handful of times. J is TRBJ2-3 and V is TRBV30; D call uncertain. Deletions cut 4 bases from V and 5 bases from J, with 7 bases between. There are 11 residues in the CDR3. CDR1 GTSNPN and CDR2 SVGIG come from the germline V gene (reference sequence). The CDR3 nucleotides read TGTGCCTGGAATCAATTAGATACGCAGTATTTT. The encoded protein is CAWNQLDTQYF.

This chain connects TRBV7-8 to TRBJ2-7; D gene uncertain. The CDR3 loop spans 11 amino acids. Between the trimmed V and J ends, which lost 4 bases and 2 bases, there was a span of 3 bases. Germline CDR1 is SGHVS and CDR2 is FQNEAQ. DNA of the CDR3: TGTGCCAGCAGCTCCGCCTACGAGCAGTACTTC. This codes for CASSSAYEQYF.

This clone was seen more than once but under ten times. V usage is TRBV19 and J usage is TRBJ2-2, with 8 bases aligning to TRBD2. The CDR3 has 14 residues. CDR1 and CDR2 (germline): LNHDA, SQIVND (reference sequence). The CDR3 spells CATYGLADKGELFF. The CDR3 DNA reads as TGTGCTACTTACGGACTAGCCGACAAGGGGGAGCTGTTTTTT. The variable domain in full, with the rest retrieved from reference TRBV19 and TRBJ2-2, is DGGITQSPKYLFRKEGQNVTLSCEQNLNHDAMYWYRQDPGQGLRLIYYSQIVNDFQKGDIAEGYSVSREKKESFPLTVTSAQKNPTAFYLCATYGLADKGELFFGEGSRLTVL.

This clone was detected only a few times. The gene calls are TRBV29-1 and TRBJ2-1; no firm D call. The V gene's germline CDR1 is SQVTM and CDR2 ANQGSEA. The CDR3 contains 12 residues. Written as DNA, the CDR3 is TGCAGTTCAGTGGCCAGCGACAATGAGCAGTTCTTC. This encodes CSSVASDNEQFF.

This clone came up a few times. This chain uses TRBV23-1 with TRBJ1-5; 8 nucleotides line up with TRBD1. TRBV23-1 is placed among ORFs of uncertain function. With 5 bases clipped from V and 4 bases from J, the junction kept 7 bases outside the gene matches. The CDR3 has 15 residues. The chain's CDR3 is CASSGVQGGNQPQHF. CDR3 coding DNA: TGCGCCAGCAGTGGGGTACAGGGGGGAAATCAGCCCCAGCATTTT.

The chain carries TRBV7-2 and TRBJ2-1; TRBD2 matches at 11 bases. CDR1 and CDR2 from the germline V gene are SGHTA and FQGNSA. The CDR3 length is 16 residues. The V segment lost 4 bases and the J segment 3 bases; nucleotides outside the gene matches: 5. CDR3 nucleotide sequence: TGTGCCAGCAGCTGGGGACTAGCGGTAGTCTACAATGAGCAGTTCTTC. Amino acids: CASSWGLAVVYNEQFF.

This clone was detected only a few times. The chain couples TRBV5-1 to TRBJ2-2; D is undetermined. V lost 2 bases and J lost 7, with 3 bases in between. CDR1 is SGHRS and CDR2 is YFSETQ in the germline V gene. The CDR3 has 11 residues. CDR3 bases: TGCGCCAGCAGCTTCAGCGGGGAGCTGTTTTTT. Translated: CASSFSGELFF.

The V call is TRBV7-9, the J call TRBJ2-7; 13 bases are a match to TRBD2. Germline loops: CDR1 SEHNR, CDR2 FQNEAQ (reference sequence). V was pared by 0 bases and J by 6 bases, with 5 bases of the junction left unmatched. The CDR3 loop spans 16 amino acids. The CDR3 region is CASSLARTSGRGEQYF. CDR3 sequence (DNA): TGTGCCAGCAGCTTAGCCCGGACTAGCGGGAGAGGCGAGCAGTACTTC.

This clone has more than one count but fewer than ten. CDR3 sequence reads: CAISPGGRSYEQYF. Written as DNA, the CDR3 is TGTGCCATCAGCCCAGGGGGTAGGTCCTACGAGCAGTACTTC. The V gene is TRBV10-3, the J gene TRBJ2-7; 7 bases map to TRBD1. The V gene's germline CDR1 is ENHRY and CDR2 SYGVKD. J was trimmed by 1 base and V by 6 bases; bases with no gene match: 6. The CDR3 length is 14 residues.

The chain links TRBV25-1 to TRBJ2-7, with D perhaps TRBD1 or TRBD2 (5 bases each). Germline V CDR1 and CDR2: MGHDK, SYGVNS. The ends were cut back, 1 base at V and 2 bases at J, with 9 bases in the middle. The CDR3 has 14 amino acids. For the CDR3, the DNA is TGTGCCAGCAGTGAATGGGACCCAGCCTACGAGCAGTACTTC. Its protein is CASSEWDPAYEQYF.

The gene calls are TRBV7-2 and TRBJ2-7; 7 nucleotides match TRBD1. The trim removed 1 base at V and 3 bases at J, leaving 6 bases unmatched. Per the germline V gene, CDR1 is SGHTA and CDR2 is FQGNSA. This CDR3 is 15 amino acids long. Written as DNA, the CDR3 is TGTGCCAGCAGCTTAGAGGGACAGCCTTACTACGAGCAGTACTTC. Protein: CASSLEGQPYYEQYF.

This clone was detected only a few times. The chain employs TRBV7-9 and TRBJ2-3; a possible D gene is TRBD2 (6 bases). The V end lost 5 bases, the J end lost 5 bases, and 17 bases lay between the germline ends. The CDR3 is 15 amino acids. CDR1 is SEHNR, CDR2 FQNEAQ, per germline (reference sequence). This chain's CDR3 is CASSVMGTVQDTQYF. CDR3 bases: TGTGCCAGCAGCGTAATGGGGACTGTACAAGATACGCAGTATTTT.

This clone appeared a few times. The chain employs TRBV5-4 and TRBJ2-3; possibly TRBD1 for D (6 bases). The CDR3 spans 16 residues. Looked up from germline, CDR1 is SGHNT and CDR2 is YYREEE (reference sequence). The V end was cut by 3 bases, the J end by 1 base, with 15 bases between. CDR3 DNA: TGTGCCAGCAGCTCGGGGCCCTGGGGGCGCACAGATACGCAGTATTTT. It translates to CASSSGPWGRTDTQYF.

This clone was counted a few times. The CDR3 spells CASSTRTSGSYEQYF. The CDR3 bases are TGTGCCAGTAGTACCCGGACTAGCGGCTCCTACGAGCAGTACTTC. V and J are TRBV19 and TRBJ2-7; 10 bases align to TRBD2. Per the germline V gene, CDR1 is LNHDA and CDR2 is SQIVND (reference sequence). The length of the CDR3 is 15 residues. Trimming at V came to 4 bases and at J to 0 bases, leaving 3 bases not matched to a gene.

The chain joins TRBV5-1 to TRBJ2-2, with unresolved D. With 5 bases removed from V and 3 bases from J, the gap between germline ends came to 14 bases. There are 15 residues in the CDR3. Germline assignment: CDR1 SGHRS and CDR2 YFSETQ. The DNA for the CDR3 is TGCGCCAGCAGTAGGGTCAGGACCGACACCGGGGAGCTGTTTTTT. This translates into CASSRVRTDTGELFF.

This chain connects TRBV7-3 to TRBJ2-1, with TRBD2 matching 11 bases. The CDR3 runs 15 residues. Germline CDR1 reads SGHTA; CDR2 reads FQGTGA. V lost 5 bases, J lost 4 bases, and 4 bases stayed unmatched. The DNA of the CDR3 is TGTGCCAGCAGCCCCGGGACTAGCGGTTACAATGAGCAGTTCTTC. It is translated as CASSPGTSGYNEQFF.

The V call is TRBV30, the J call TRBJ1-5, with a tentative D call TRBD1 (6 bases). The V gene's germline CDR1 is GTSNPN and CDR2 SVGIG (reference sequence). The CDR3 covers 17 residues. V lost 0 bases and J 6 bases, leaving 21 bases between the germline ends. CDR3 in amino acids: CAWSVAWETGGGQPQHF. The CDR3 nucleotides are TGTGCCTGGAGTGTCGCCTGGGAGACAGGAGGAGGTCAGCCCCAGCATTTT.

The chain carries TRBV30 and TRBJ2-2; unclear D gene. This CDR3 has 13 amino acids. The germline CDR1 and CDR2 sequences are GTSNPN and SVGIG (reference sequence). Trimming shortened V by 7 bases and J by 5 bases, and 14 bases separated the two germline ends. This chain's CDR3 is CAYASLGTGELFF. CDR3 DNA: TGTGCCTACGCCTCCCTAGGAACCGGGGAGCTGTTTTTT.

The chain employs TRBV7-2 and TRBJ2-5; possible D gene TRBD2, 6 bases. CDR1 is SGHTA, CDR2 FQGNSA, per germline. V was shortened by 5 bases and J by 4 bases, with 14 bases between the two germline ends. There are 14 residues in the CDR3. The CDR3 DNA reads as TGTGCCAGCAGCCTCGGAGGGCCCGGAGAGACCCAGTACTTC. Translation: CASSLGGPGETQYF.

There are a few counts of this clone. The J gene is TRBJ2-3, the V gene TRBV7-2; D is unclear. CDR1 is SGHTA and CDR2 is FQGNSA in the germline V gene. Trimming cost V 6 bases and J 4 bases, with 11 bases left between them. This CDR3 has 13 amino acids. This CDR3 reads CASRYGSPDTQYF. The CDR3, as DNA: TGTGCCAGCAGATACGGGTCACCAGATACGCAGTATTTT.

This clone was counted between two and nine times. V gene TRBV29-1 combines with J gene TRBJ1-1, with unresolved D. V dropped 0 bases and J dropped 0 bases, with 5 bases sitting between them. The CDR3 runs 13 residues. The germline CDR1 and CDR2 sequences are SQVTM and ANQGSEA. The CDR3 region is CSVEDTVNTEAFF. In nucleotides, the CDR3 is TGCAGCGTTGAAGATACGGTGAACACTGAAGCTTTCTTT.

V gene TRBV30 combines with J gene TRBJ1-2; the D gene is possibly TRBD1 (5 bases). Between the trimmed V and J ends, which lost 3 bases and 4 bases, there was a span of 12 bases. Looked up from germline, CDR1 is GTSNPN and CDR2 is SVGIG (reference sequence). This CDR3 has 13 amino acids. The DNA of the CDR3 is TGTGCCTGGAGCCCGACAGTGCCCTATGGCTACACCTTC. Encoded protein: CAWSPTVPYGYTF.

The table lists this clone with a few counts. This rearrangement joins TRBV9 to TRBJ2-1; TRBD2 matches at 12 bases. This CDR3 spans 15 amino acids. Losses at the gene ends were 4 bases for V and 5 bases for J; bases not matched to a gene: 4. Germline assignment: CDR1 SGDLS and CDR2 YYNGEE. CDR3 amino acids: CASSPRTSGDNEQFF. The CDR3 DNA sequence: TGTGCCAGCAGCCCTCGGACTAGCGGGGACAATGAGCAGTTCTTC.

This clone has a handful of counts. The CDR3 nucleotides are TGTGCCAGTGAACTGGACAGGGGAGTAACTGAAGCTTTCTTT. It specifies CASELDRGVTEAFF. The chain links TRBV28 to TRBJ1-1; 9 bases agree with TRBD1. This CDR3 contains 14 residues. J gave up 5 bases and V 9 bases, and 10 bases lay outside the gene matches. CDR1 and CDR2 (germline): MDHEN, SYDVKM.

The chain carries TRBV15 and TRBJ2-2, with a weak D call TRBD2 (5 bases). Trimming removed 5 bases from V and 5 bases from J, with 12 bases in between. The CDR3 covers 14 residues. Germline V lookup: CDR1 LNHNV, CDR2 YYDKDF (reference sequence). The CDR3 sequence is CATSEGSWTGELFF. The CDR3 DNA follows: TGTGCCACCAGCGAGGGTAGTTGGACCGGGGAGCTGTTTTTT. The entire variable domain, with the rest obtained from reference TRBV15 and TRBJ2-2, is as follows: DAMVIQNPRYQVTQFGKPVTLSCSQTLNHNVMYWYQQKSSQAPKLLFHYYDKDFNNEADTPDNFQSRRPNTSFCFLDIRSPGLGDTAMYLCATSEGSWTGELFFGEGSRLTVL.